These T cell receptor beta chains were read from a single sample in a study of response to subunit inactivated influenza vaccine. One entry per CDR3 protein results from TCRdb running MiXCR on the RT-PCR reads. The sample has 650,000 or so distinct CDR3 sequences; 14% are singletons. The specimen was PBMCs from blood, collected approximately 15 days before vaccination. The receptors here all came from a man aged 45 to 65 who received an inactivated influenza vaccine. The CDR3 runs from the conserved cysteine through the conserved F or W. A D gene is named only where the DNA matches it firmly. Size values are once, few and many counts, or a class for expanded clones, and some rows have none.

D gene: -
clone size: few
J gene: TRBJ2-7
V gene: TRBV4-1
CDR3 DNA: TGCGCCAGCAGCCAAGCCGGACCGATACACTACGAGCAGTACTTC
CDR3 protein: CASSQAGPIHYEQYF

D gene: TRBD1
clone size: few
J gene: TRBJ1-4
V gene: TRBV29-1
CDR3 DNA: TGCAGCGCCCAAACCTCCACCGGGACAGGGGTAAAACTGTTTTTT
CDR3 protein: CSAQTSTGTGVKLFF

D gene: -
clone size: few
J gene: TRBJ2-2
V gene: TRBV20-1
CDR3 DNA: TGCAGTGCCTTAAAGTGGGGGCGAAACACCGGGGAGCTGTTTTTT
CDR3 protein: CSALKWGRNTGELFF

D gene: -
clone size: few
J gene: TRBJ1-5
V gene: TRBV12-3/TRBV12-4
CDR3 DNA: TGTGCCAGCAGGGGGGATTTGCGGGGGAATCAGCCCCAGCATTTT
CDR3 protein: CASRGDLRGNQPQHF

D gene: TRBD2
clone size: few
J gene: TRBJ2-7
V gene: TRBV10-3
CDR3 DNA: TGTGCCATTAGCCCGGGACTAGAGGGCGAGCAGTACTTC
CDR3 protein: CAISPGLEGEQYF

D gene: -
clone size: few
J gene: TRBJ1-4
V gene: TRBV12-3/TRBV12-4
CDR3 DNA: TGTGCCAGCAGCCCGGGACCGACAACTAATGAAAAACTGTTTTTT
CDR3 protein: CASSPGPTTNEKLFF

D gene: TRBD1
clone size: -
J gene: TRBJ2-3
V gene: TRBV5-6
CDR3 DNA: TGTGCCAGCAGGGCTCAGGGGGCCGCAGATACGCAGTATTTT
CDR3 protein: CASRAQGAADTQYF

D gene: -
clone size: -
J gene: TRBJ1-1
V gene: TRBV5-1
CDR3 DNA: TGCGCCAGCAGCTTGGTCGGGGAGCACACTGAAGCTTTCTTT
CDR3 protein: CASSLVGEHTEAFF

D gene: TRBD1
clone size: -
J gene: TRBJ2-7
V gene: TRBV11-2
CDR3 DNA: TGTGCCAGCAGCTTAGTGATATATGAGGGACAGGGGGCTCACGAGCAGTACTTC
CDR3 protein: CASSLVIYEGQGAHEQYF

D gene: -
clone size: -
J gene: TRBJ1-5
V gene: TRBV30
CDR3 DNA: TGTGCCTGGAACGGGGATAGCAATCAGCCCCAGCATTTT
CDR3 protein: CAWNGDSNQPQHF

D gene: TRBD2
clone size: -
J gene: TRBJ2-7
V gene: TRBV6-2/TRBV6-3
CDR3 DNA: TGTGCCAGCAGTTACCTCGGACTAGCTTACGAGCAGTACTTC
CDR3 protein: CASSYLGLAYEQYF

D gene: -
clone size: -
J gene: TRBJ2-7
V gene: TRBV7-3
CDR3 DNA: TGTGCCAGCAGCTTAAGGGTTAGCGACGAGCAGTACTTC
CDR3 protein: CASSLRVSDEQYF

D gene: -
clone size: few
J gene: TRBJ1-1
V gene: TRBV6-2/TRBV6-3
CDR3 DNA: TGTGCCAGCAGGGAGCCGGGACGACTGGCTTTCTTT
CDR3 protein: CASREPGRLAFF

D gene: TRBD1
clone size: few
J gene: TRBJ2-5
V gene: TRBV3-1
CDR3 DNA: TGTGCCAGCAGTCAACCTTGGGCCAGGGGGCGGCAAGAGACCCAGTACTTC
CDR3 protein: CASSQPWARGRQETQYF

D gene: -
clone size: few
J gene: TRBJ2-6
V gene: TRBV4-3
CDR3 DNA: TGCGCCAGCAGCCAAGAAGTCGGGCGGGGGGCCAACGTCCTGACTTTC
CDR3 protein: CASSQEVGRGANVLTF

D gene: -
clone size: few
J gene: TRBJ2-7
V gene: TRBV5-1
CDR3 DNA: TGCGCCAGCAGCCCTAGGGCAGGGGCGCTCTCCTACGAGCAGTACTTC
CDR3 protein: CASSPRAGALSYEQYF

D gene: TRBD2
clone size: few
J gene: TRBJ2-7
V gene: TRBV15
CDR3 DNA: TGTGCCACCAGCAGAGATCTGGCGGGGGGACACGAGCAGTACTTC
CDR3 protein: CATSRDLAGGHEQYF

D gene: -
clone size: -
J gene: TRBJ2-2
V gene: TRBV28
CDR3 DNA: TGTGCCAGCAGTTTGGTCGCTGTCGGGGAGCTGTTTTTT
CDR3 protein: CASSLVAVGELFF

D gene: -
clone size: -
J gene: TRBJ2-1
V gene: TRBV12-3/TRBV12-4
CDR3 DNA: TGTGCCAGCACTTCTTCCGCCGGACAGACCACCGGGGGCTCCTACAATGAGCAGTTCTTC
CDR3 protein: CASTSSAGQTTGGSYNEQFF

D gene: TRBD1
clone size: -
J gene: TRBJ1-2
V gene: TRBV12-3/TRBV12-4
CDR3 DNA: TGTGCCAGCAGACGACAGGGGGCGGATGGCTACACCTTC
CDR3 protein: CASRRQGADGYTF

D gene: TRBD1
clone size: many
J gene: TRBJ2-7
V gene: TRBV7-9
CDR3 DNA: TGTGCCAGCTCCGTTATAGGGACAGGGGGCAGCGAGCAGTACTTC
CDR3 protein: CASSVIGTGGSEQYF

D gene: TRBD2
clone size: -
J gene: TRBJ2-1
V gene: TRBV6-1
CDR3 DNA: TGTGCCAGCGGATCCCAGCTAGCGGGAGTTAGTGAGCAGTTCTTC
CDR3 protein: CASGSQLAGVSEQFF

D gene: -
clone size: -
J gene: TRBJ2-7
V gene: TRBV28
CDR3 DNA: TGTGCCAGCAGTGGGCGGGGACTGAATTCCTACGAGCAGTACTTC
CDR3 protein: CASSGRGLNSYEQYF

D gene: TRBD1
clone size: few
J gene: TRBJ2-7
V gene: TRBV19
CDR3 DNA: TGTGCCAGTAAAACGGGACAGGACTCCTACGAGCAGTACTTC
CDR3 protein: CASKTGQDSYEQYF

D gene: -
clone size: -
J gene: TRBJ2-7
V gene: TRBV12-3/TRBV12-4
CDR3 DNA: TGTGCCAGCAGTCGGGACGCCTCCTACGAGCAGTACTTC
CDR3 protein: CASSRDASYEQYF

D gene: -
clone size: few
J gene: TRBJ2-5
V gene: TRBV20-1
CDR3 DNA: TGCAGTGCTAGAGAAGTGGGCGGGTATATTCGGGAGACCCAGTACTTC
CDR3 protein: CSAREVGGYIRETQYF

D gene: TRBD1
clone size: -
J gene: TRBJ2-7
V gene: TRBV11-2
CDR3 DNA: TGTGCCAGCAGCTTAGATAGGCAGGGGGCTGTGGACGAGCAGTACTTC
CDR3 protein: CASSLDRQGAVDEQYF

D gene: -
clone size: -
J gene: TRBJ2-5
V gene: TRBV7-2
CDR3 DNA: TGTGCCAGCAGCCCGAACCGGGAACAAGAGACCCAGTACTTC
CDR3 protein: CASSPNREQETQYF

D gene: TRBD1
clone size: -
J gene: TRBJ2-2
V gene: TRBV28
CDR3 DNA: TGTGCCAGCAGTTTAGCCGCCGGGACAGGGGGCGCCGGGGAGCTGTTTTTT
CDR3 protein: CASSLAAGTGGAGELFF

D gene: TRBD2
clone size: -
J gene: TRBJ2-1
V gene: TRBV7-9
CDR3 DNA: TGTGCCAGCAGCTTAGCTGTGACTAGCGGATCCATCAATGAGCAGTTCTTC
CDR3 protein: CASSLAVTSGSINEQFF

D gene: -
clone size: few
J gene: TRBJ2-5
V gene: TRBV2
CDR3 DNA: TGTGCCAGCAATGGAGGTCGGGACTCGATCCAAGAGACCCAGTACTTC
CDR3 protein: CASNGGRDSIQETQYF

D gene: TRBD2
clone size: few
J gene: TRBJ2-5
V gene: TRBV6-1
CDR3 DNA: TGTGCCAGCAGCCGTTTAGCGGGGAGGCGAGAGACCCAGTACTTC
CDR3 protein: CASSRLAGRRETQYF

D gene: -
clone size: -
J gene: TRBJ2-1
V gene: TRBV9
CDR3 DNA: TGTGCCAGCAGCGTAGCGGTGGGGGACTACAATGAGCAGTTCTTC
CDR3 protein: CASSVAVGDYNEQFF

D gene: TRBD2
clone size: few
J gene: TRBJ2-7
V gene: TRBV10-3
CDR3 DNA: TGTGCCATCGCGGGACTAGCGGGAGGATCCTACGAGCAGTACTTC
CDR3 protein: CAIAGLAGGSYEQYF

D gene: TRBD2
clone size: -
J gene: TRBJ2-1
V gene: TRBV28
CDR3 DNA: TGTGCCAGCAGTTTGACACCCGGGACTAGCGGAGACAATGAGCAGTTCTTC
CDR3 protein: CASSLTPGTSGDNEQFF

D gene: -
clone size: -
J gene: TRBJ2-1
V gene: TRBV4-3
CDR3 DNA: TGCGCCAGCAGCCAAGATGTTGCACGGGAAGCTTACAATGAGCAGTTCTTC
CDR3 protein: CASSQDVAREAYNEQFF

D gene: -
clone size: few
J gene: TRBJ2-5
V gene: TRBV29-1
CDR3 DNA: TGCAGCGTTGAATGGCCAGGAGAGACCCAGTACTTC
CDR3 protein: CSVEWPGETQYF